Included here is one T cell receptor beta chain sequence, with context. The data were taken from a study of blood T cell repertoires in COVID-19. Overall study context: Spain, Italy and the United States supplied samples that represented acute and convalescent COVID-19.

The data were produced by immunoSEQ multiplex PCR, yet TCRdb's version contains in-frame clones alone and is incomplete. The repertoire has more than 300,000 clones, around 87% of them found once; the top ten carry around 9.3%. This CDR3 region has 16 residues. Germline V lookup: CDR1 SGHKS, CDR2 YYEKEE (reference sequence). Trimming took 3 bases from V and 4 from J; bases not matched to a gene: 6. This receptor was obtained from a woman between 25 and 40 years old with COVID-19, enrolled during active disease. This chain joins TRBV5-5 and TRBJ2-2; TRBD2 agrees at 10 bases. The sample comprised peripheral blood. The DNA of the CDR3 is TGTGCCAGCAGCTCCTGGCTAGCGGGAGTCACCGGGGAGCTGTTTTTT. This sequence encodes CASSSWLAGVTGELFF.